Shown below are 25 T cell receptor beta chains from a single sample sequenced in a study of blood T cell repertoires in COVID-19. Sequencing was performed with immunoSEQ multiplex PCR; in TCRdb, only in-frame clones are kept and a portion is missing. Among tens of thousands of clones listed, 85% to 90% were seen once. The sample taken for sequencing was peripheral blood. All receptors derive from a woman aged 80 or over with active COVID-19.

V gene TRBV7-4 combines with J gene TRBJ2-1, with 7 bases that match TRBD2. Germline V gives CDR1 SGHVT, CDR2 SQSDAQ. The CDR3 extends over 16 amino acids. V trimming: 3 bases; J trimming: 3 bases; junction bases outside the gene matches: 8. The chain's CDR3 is CASSFSETSCYNEQFF. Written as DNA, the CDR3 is TGTGCCAGCAGCTTCTCAGAGACTAGCTGCTACAATGAGCAGTTCTTC.

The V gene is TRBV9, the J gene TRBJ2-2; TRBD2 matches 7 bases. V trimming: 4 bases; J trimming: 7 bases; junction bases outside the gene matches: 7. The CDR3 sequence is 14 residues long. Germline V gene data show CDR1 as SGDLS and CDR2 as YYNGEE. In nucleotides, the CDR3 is TGTGCCAGCAGCTCCCGGACTAGTGTCGGGGAGCTGTTTTTT. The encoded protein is CASSSRTSVGELFF. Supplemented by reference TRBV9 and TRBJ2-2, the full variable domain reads DSGVTQTPKHLITATGQRVTLRCSPRSGDLSVYWYQQSLDQGLQFLIQYYNGEERAKGNILERFSAQQFPDLHSELNLSSLELGDSALYFCASSSRTSVGELFFGEGSRLTVL.

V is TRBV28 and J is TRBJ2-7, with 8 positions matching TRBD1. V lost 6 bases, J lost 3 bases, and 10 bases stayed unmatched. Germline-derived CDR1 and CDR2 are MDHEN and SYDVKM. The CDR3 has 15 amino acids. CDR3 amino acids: CASRPTGTGHYEQYF. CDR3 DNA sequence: TGTGCCAGCAGGCCTACCGGGACAGGCCACTACGAGCAGTACTTC.

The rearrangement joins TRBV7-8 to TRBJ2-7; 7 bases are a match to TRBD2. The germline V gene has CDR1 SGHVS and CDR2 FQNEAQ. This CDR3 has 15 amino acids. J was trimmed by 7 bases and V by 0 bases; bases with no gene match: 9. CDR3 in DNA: TGTGCCAGCAGCTTAGCGATTAGGGCGCGGGAGGAGCAGTACTTC. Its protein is CASSLAIRAREEQYF. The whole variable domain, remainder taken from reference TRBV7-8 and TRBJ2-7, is GAGVSQSPRYKVAKRGQDVALRCDPISGHVSLFWYQQALGQGPEFLTYFQNEAQLDKSGLPSDRFFAERPEGSVSTLKIQRTQQEDSAVYLCASSLAIRAREEQYFGPGTRLTVT.

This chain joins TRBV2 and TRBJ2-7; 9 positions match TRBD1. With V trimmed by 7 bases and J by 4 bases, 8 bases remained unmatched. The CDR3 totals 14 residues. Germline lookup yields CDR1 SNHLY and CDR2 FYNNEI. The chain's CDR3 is CASNQQGAQYEQYF. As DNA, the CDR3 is TGTGCCAGCAACCAACAGGGGGCGCAATACGAGCAGTACTTC. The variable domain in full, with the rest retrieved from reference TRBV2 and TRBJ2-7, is EPEVTQTPSHQVTQMGQEVILRCVPISNHLYFYWYRQILGQKVEFLVSFYNNEISEKSEIFDDQFSVERPDGSNFTLKIRSTKLEDSAMYFCASNQQGAQYEQYFGPGTRLTVT.

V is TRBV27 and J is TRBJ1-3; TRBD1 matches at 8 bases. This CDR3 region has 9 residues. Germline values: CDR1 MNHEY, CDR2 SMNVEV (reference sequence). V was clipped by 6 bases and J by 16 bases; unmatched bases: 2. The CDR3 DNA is TGTGCCAGCAGGAGACAGGGGTATTTT. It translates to CASRRQGYF.

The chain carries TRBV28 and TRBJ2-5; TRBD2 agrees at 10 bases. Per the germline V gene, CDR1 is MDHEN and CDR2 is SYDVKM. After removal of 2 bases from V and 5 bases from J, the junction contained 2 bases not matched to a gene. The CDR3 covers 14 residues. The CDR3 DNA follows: TGTGCCAGCAGTTTAGGAGCGGGGGGGGAGACCCAGTACTTC. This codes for CASSLGAGGETQYF.

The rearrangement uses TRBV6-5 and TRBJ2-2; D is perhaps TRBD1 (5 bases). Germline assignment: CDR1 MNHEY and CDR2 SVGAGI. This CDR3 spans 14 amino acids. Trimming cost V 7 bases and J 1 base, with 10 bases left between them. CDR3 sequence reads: CASINRLNTGELFF. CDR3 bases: TGTGCCAGCATCAACAGGTTGAACACCGGGGAGCTGTTTTTT.

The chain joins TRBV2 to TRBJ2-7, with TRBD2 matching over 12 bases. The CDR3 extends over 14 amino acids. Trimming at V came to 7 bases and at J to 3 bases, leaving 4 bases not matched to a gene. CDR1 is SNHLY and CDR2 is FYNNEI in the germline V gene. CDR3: CASTSGRGSYEQYF. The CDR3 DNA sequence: TGTGCCAGCACTAGCGGGAGGGGGAGCTACGAGCAGTACTTC.

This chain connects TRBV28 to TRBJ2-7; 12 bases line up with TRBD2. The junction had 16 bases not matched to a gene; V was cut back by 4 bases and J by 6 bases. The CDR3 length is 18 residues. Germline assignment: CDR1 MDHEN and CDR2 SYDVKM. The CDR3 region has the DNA TGTGCCAGCAGTTCAATACTGACTAGCGGGAGTTCTCTGAGCGAGCAGTACTTC. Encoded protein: CASSSILTSGSSLSEQYF. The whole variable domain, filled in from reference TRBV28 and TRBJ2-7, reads DVKVTQSSRYLVKRTGEKVFLECVQDMDHENMFWYRQDPGLGLRLIYFSYDVKMKEKGDIPEGYSVSREKKERFSLILESASTNQTSMYLCASSSILTSGSSLSEQYFGPGTRLTVT.

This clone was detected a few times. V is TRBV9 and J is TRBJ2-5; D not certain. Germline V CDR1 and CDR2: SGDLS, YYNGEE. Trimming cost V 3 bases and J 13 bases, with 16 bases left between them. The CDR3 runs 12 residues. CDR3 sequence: CASSARLALVYF. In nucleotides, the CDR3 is TGTGCCAGCAGCGCGCGACTGGCTTTGGTGTACTTC.

This chain's CDR3 is CASSDRAGNTIYF. CDR3 sequence (DNA): TGCGCCAGCAGTGACAGGGCTGGAAACACCATATATTTT. The rearrangement joins TRBV10-1 to TRBJ1-3; D possibly corresponds to TRBD1 (5 bases). The CDR3 loop spans 13 amino acids. The V and J ends lost 3 bases and 2 bases respectively, with 5 bases between them. The germline gives CDR1 WNHNN, CDR2 SYGVQD (reference sequence).

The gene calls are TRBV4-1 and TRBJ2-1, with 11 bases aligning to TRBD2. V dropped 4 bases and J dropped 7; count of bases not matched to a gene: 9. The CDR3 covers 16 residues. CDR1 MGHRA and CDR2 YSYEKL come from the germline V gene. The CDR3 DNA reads TGCGCCAGCAGCCCCCGAACTAGCGGGAGAATAAATGAGCAGTTCTTC. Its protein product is CASSPRTSGRINEQFF.

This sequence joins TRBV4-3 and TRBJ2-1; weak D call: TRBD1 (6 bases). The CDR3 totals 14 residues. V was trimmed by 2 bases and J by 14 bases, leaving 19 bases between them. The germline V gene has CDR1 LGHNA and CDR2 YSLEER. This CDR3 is CASSQSPTGTLKFF. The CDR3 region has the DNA TGCGCCAGCAGCCAATCCCCGACAGGAACTTTAAAGTTCTTC.

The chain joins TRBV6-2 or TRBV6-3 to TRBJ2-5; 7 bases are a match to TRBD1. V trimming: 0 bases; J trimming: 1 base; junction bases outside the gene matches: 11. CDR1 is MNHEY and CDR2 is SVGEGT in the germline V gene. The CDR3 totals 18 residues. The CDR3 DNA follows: TGTGCCAGCAGTTACTCGATAGAGGGCAGGGGGATCCAAGAGACCCAGTACTTC. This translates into CASSYSIEGRGIQETQYF.

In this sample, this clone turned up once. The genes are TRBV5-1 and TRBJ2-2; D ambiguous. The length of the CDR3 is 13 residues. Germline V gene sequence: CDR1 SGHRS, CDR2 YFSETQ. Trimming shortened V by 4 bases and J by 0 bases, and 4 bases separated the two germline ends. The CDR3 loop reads CASSPANTGELFF. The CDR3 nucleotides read TGCGCCAGCAGCCCCGCGAACACCGGGGAGCTGTTTTTT.

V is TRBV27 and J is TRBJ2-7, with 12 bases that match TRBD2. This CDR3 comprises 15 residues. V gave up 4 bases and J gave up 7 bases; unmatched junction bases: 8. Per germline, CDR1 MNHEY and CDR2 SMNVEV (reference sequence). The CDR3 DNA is TGTGCCAGCAGTTACGCAGGACTAGCGGGGAAAGAGCAGTACTTC. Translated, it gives CASSYAGLAGKEQYF.

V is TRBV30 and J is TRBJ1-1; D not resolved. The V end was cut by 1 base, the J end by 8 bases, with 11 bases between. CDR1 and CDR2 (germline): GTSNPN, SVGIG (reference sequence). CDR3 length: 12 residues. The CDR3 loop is CAWSGYYGEAFF. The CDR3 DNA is TGTGCCTGGAGTGGATACTACGGGGAAGCTTTCTTT.

Here the CDR3 reads CSAGGGGAYEQYF. The CDR3 DNA follows: TGCAGCGCCGGCGGTGGGGGCGCCTACGAGCAGTACTTC. V is TRBV29-1 and J is TRBJ2-7; TRBD1 is a possible D gene (6 bases). V lost 7 bases and J lost 2, with 15 bases in between. The CDR3 consists of 13 residues. Germline V gene data show CDR1 as SQVTM and CDR2 as ANQGSEA.

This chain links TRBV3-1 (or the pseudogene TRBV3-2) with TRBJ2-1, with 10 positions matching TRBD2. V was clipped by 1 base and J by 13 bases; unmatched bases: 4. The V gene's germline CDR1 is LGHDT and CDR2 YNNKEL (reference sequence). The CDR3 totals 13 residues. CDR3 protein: CASSQGTSGKQFF. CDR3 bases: TGTGCCAGCAGCCAAGGGACTAGCGGAAAACAGTTCTTC.

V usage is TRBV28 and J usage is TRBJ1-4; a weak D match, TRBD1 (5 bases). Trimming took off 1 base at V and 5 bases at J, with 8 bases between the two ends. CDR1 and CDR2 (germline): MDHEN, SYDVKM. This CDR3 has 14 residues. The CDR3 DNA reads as TGTGCCAGCAGTTTATTCGGGGGGAATGAAAAACTGTTTTTT. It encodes CASSLFGGNEKLFF.

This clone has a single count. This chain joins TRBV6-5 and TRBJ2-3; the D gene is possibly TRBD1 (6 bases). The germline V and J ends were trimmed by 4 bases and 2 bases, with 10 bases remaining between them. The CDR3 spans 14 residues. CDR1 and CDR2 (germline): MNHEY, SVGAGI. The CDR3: CASSSRGDTDTQYF. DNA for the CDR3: TGTGCCAGCAGTTCCAGGGGAGACACAGATACGCAGTATTTT.

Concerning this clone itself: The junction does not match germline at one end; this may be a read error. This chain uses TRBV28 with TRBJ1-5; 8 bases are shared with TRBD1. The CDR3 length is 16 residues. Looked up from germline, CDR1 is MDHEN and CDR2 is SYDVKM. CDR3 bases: TGTGTCAGCAGTTCCCCTCAGGGGGCGGGCAATCAGCCCCAGCATTTT. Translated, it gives CVSSSPQGAGNQPQHF.

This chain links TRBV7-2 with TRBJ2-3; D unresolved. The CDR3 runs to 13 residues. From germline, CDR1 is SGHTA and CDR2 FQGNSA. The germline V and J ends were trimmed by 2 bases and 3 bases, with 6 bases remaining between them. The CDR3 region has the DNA TGTGCCAGCAGCTTACCGCAGACAGATACGCAGTATTTT. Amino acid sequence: CASSLPQTDTQYF.

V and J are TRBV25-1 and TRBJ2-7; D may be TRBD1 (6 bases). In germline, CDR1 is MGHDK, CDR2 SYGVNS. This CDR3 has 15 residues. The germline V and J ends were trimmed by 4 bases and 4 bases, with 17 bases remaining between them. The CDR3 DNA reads TGTGCCAGCAGTGCCTCGACAGGTAACAGGTACGAGCAGTACTTC. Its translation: CASSASTGNRYEQYF.